This T cell receptor beta chain derives from a study of blood T cell repertoires in COVID-19. At the level of the study: The United States, Italy and Spain were the sources of the acute and convalescent COVID-19 samples.

In the original analysis: Estimation of nucleated cell counts relied on the amplification of reference gene primers. Assay: immunoSEQ multiplex PCR; the TCRdb copy retains only in-frame clones and omits some. V and J calls and clone size are those listed in that table; D and trimming were worked out from the DNA. The sample lists approximately 55,000 clones; about nine tenths were seen once. Sample: peripheral blood. This TCR derives from a man aged 45-60 years with active COVID-19.

The CDR3 DNA follows: TGTGCCAGCAGCTTCAGGGACACCAGCCTTGAAGCTTTCTTT. It yields the protein CASSFRDTSLEAFF. The chain carries TRBV7-2 and TRBJ1-1; tentative D call: TRBD1 (6 bases). In germline, CDR1 is SGHTA, CDR2 FQGNSA. Trimming stripped 3 bases from V and 7 bases from J, with 15 bases between. The CDR3 sequence is 14 residues long.